This TCR beta chain was documented in a study of shared clonotypes between healthy human individuals. Study-level information: Three plates each covered CD4 naive and memory; CD8 naive two, CD8 memory one.

Sorted-subset replicate PCRs used around 200 ng of genomic DNA. This amount corresponded to approximately 30,000 T cell genomes. Only in-frame clones appear in the TCRdb table, and some are missing; sequencing was by immunoSEQ multiplex PCR. The table shows about 2.4 million clones, with 85% to 95% occurring only once. To note about this clone: What it binds is not known.

The CDR3 runs to 15 residues. In germline, CDR1 is SGHAT, CDR2 FQNNGV. V dropped 2 bases and J dropped 5 bases, with 15 bases sitting between them. Study-level points and caveats: Researchers sampled only blood; tissue repertoires likely differ. Lower generation probabilities were found for non-shared clonotypes than for those shared by all four donors.

The clonotype was recovered from a man between 18 and 35 years old in good health. V and J are TRBV11-2 and TRBJ2-5; possibly TRBD2 for D (6 bases). The sample was naive CD4+ T cells sorted from blood. Sample subset: CD45RA+ positively selected. Here the CDR3 reads CASSLRLDAGETQYF. CDR3 coding DNA: TGTGCCAGCAGCTTACGTTTGGACGCGGGGGAGACCCAGTACTTC.